The T cell receptor (beta chain) under discussion was sequenced for a study of CD8+CD57+ T cells in acquired aplastic anemia. The template used for profiling TCR beta VDJ and CDR3 was genomic DNA. MiXCR, applied by TCRdb to the reads, yields one record per CDR3 protein. The sample holds under 200,000 distinct CDR3 sequences, 48% seen once. Patients picked for sequencing had shown CD8+CD57+ cell expansion detected by flow cytometry. All participating patients were living with severe acquired aplastic anemia. This clonotype was seen just once. Its matching antigen is unknown. CDR1 and CDR2 (germline): LNHDA, SQIVND (reference sequence). Trimming removed 3 bases at V and 4 bases at J, with 22 bases between. The CDR3 length is 17 residues. Regarding the study as a whole: Overlap between patients and controls comprised roughly 28 CD8+ CDR3 sequences.

The source is a human donor with aplastic anemia. The sequenced material came from sorted CD4+, CD8+, or CD8+CD57+ T cells (not recorded which) from PBMCs. The V call is TRBV19, the J call TRBJ2-7; no clear D gene. For the CDR3, the DNA is TGTGCCAGTAGTATTCTGAGTCCCGATGGTGGCTCGTACGAGCAGTACTTC. This encodes CASSILSPDGGSYEQYF.